The clone carrying this TCR beta chain was seen more than once but under ten times. Its cognate antigen is unknown. The whole isolated RNA underwent reverse transcription, so sequencing captured expressed TCRB transcripts. The table came from immunoSEQ multiplex PCR; TCRdb's copy has only in-frame clones and leaves some out. The repertoire includes approximately 200,000 clones, around 10% of them detected once, and under 0.035% sits in the top ten. This record comes from a study of beta chain features in type 1 diabetes. Central memory, naive, regulatory and stem cell-like memory CD4+ cells were sorted by CD45RO/CCR7/CD25/CD127/CD95/CD27. This CDR3 region has 17 residues. V was cut by 2 bases and J by 7 bases, with 23 bases left in between. CDR1 and CDR2 from the germline V gene are MDHEN and SYDVKM. General study findings and limits: Compared with healthy donors, patients appeared to share more similar naive, central memory and regulatory TCRB repertoires.

The TCR originated in a woman aged 18-35 years in good health. Material: naive CD4+ T cells from blood. This sequence joins TRBV28 and TRBJ1-2; D is perhaps TRBD1 (5 bases). The CDR3: CASSLGPGGLKRGGYTF. In DNA form, the CDR3 reads TGTGCCAGCAGTTTAGGTCCCGGGGGGTTGAAACGGGGTGGCTACACCTTC.